A selection of T cell receptor beta chains follows, all from one sample in a study of cytomegalovirus exposure and HLA in healthy donors. The table came from immunoSEQ multiplex PCR; TCRdb's copy has only in-frame clones and leaves some out. This table holds about 160,000 clones, about 71% found once. Sequencing used PBMCs. The receptors here all came from a woman aged 40 to 50 in good health and CMV-seropositive. CDR3s include the opening cysteine and the closing phenylalanine or tryptophan. The D gene is left open where the match is weak. For some rows the clone size is stated as once, few or many, or as a class when expanded; others skip it.

V,J,D,size,DNA,CDR3
TRBV28,TRBJ2-1,TRBD2,-,TGTGCCAGCAGTTTCCCGACTAGCGGGAGAATCACTGAGCAGTTCTTC,CASSFPTSGRITEQFF
TRBV28,TRBJ2-1,TRBD2,-,TGTGCCAGCAGAGGAACGCTAGCGGAGAGGAATGAGCAGTTCTTC,CASRGTLAERNEQFF
TRBV7-8,TRBJ2-3,-,-,TGTGCCAGCAGCTTAGGCCAGGATGGCACAGATACGCAGTATTTT,CASSLGQDGTDTQYF
TRBV5-4,TRBJ1-1,TRBD1,few,TGTGCCAGCAGCTTGGTTGACAGGGTGAACACTGAAGCTTTCTTT,CASSLVDRVNTEAFF
TRBV9,TRBJ1-3,-,-,TGTGCCAGCAGCGCCCACAGGGCCATCTCTGGAAACACCATATATTTT,CASSAHRAISGNTIYF
TRBV18,TRBJ1-5,-,-,TGTGCCAGCTCACCAGCGAGCAGGGCGAGTGATCAGCCCCAGCATTTT,CASSPASRASDQPQHF
TRBV5-1,TRBJ1-3,TRBD1,-,TGCGCCAGCAGCCCCGACGGACAGGTTTTCTCTGGAAACACCATATATTTT,CASSPDGQVFSGNTIYF
TRBV6-6,TRBJ2-7,-,-,TGTGCCAGCAGTTCCGCGGGACAGCGTTCCTACGAGCAGTACTTC,CASSSAGQRSYEQYF
TRBV18,TRBJ1-5,-,-,TGTGCCAGCACTTCGAGGCCCAGGGGCGATCAGCCCCAGCATTTT,CASTSRPRGDQPQHF
TRBV13,TRBJ2-7,TRBD1,-,TGTGCCAGCAGGCCTGGCGAGGGGGCGATGGACGAGCAGTACTTC,CASRPGEGAMDEQYF
TRBV28,TRBJ2-7,-,-,TGTGCCAGCAGTTCAGAGGCCAGTACCTACGAGCAGTACTTC,CASSSEASTYEQYF
TRBV29-1,TRBJ2-3,TRBD2,-,TGCAGCGTTGGCCTAGCGGGGCCAGATACGCAGTATTTT,CSVGLAGPDTQYF
TRBV28,TRBJ1-2,-,-,TGTGCCAGCACCCATCCTCAGGGGCATGGCTACACCTTC,CASTHPQGHGYTF
TRBV4-2,TRBJ1-6,-,-,TGTGCCAGCAGCCAAGAGCGAACAGGGTGGATGTCACCCCTCCACTTT,CASSQERTGWMSPLHF
TRBV5-8,TRBJ2-3,TRBD1,-,TGTGCCAGCAGCACAGGGGACAGGGGAGGCACAGATACGCAGTATTTT,CASSTGDRGGTDTQYF
TRBV6-5,TRBJ1-2,TRBD1,-,TGTGCCAGCAGTTACGGGGACAGGGGCCGCTATGGCTACACCTTC,CASSYGDRGRYGYTF
TRBV11-2,TRBJ1-2,-,-,TGTGCCAGCAGACCGACGGACACACCCTATGGCTACACCTTC,CASRPTDTPYGYTF
TRBV27,TRBJ2-7,TRBD1,-,TGTGCCAGCAGCATACAGGGGGCTGCCTACGAGCAGTACTTC,CASSIQGAAYEQYF
TRBV7-2,TRBJ2-3,TRBD2,-,TGTGCCAGCAGCTTAGCGGGGCGGGGGGGTCCCACAGATACGCAGTATTTT,CASSLAGRGGPTDTQYF
TRBV28,TRBJ1-4,-,-,TGTGCCAGCAGTGGCTCTCGGGGAGCGGCTAATGAAAAACTGTTTTTT,CASSGSRGAANEKLFF
TRBV19,TRBJ2-7,TRBD2,-,TGTGCCACCGCCCGGGGAGGCGGGAGGGGTACCTACGAGCAGTACTTC,CATARGGGRGTYEQYF
TRBV5-1,TRBJ1-1,-,few,TGCGCCAGCAGCTTGGTGGGTACAGGGTACACTGAAGCTTTCTTT,CASSLVGTGYTEAFF
TRBV6-6,TRBJ2-5,TRBD2,-,TGTGCCAGCGGGGCGGGAGAACAAGAGACCCAGTACTTC,CASGAGEQETQYF
TRBV5-1,TRBJ2-2,-,-,TGCGCCAGCACGAACAGAGCGAACACCGGGGAGCTGTTTTTT,CASTNRANTGELFF
TRBV28,TRBJ2-1,TRBD2,once,TGTGCCAGCAGTTTTCCTAGCGGAGACTACAATGAGCAGTTCTTC,CASSFPSGDYNEQFF
TRBV2,TRBJ1-3,-,-,TGTGCCAGCAGTGAAGGCTATACCGGAAACACCATATATTTT,CASSEGYTGNTIYF
TRBV5-1,TRBJ2-3,TRBD1,-,TGCGCCAGCACCCTCGGACAGGGGATAGGAACAGATACGCAGTATTTT,CASTLGQGIGTDTQYF
TRBV6-5,TRBJ2-3,-,few,TGTGCCAGCAACTCAAAGGGGGGGTCGACAGATACGCAGTATTTT,CASNSKGGSTDTQYF
TRBV29-1,TRBJ1-2,-,-,TGCAGCGTTGGGGGGACACCGATTGACTATGGCTACACCTTC,CSVGGTPIDYGYTF